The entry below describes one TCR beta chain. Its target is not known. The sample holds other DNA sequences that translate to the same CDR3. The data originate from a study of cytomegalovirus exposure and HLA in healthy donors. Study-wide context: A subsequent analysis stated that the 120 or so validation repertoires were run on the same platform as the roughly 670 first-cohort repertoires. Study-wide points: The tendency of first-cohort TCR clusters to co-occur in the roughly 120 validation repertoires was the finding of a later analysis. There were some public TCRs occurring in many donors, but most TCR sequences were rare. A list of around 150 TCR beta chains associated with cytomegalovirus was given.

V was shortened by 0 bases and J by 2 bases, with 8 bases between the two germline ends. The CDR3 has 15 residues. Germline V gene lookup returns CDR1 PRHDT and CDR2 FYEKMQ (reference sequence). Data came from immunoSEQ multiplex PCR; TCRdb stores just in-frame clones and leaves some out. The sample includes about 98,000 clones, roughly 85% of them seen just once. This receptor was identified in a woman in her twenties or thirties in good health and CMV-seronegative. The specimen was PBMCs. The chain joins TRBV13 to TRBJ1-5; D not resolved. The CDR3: CASSLGRGRNQPQHF. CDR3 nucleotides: TGTGCCAGCAGCTTAGGCCGAGGTCGCAATCAGCCCCAGCATTTT. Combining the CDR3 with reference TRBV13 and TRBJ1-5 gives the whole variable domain AAGVIQSPRHLIKEKRETATLKCYPIPRHDTVYWYQQGPGQDPQFLISFYEKMQSDKGSIPDRFSAQQFSDYHSELNMSSLELGDSALYFCASSLGRGRNQPQHFGDGTRLSIL.